This TCR beta chain originates from a study of vaccination and CD4 T cells after COVID-19. This clonotype has more than one count but fewer than ten. Its antigen is unknown. This CDR3 spans 14 amino acids. CDR1 and CDR2 from the germline V gene are MNHNS and SASEGT. The V gene end was trimmed by 7 bases and the J gene end by 3 bases; junction bases not matched to a gene: 4. CD4+ T cells that had been cultured provided DNA sequenced with the Oncomine TCR Beta short-read assay. The template was genomic DNA from cultured CD4+ T cells. Each CDR3 protein is one row after TCRdb ran MiXCR on the PCR reads. This sample has approximately 23,000 distinct CDR3 sequences; less than 60% occur once, and the top ten carry 28%. The treatment was: roughly 11-day PBMC culture with coronavirus spike peptide pools or control peptides (ViraFEST assay). Cultures of PBMCs, 1.5 million to 2 million per well, were set up with approximately 10 IU/ml IL-2 and about 10 ug/ml peptide pools.

The rearrangement links TRBV6-1 to TRBJ2-5; 11 nucleotides agree with TRBD1. The sample in question was CD4+ T cells from blood, cultured in vitro, obtained before SARS-CoV-2 vaccination. The sequence derives from a human donor who received a COVID-19 vaccine. As DNA, the CDR3 is TGTGCCAGCACTTGGGACAGGGGGAAAGAGACCCAGTACTTC. This gives the protein CASTWDRGKETQYF.